This entry describes one T cell receptor beta chain. Its target is not known. The source of the sample is a study of PD-1 blockade in classical Hodgkin lymphoma. Study-level background: Patients got intravenous nivolumab 3 mg/kg every 2 weeks.

Time point in this sample: cycle 4 day 1 (C4D1), after 6 weeks of nivolumab. Each patient experienced a relapse that followed autologous stem cell transplantation, and brentuximab vedotin exposure varied. Germline CDR1 reads MNHNS; CDR2 reads SASEGT. The CDR3 is 12 amino acids. Sequencing was performed with immunoSEQ multiplex PCR; in TCRdb, only in-frame clones are kept and a portion is missing. The sample consists of roughly 100,000 clones, roughly 87% of them appearing once. Notes on the study in general: The repertoire differences lack a defined cause, possibly disease activity or prior therapy. A reduction in baseline TCR diversity was reportedly seen in newly diagnosed patients relative to healthy donors. Complete responders started with a diversity level that resembled newly diagnosed patients at baseline.

This clonotype was sampled from a human donor with classical Hodgkin lymphoma. The material was peripheral blood mononuclear cells (PBMCs), obtained before the fourth cycle of nivolumab. The chain employs TRBV6-1 and TRBJ2-1, with D possibly matching TRBD1 (5 bases). CDR3 amino acids: CAVDSTYNEQFF. In DNA form, the CDR3 reads TGTGCGGTCGACAGTACCTACAATGAGCAGTTCTTC.